The present T cell receptor (beta chain) was sequenced within a study of cytomegalovirus exposure and HLA in healthy donors. It was with 60 Vbeta and 13 Jbeta primers that the PCR ran. Profiled with immunoSEQ multiplex PCR; TCRdb holds only in-frame clones, not every one. Found here are a few hundred thousand clones, around four fifths of them singletons; the top ten hold more than 0.45%. In its sample, this clone was seen once. The length of the CDR3 is 13 residues. The V gene lost 5 bases and the J gene lost 2 bases, with 10 bases spanning the gap. Germline V lookup: CDR1 MNHNS, CDR2 SASEGT. The source is a middle-aged woman in good health and CMV-seronegative. The material sequenced was PBMCs. The J gene is TRBJ2-7, the V gene TRBV6-1, with TRBD1 as a possible D gene (6 bases). Written as DNA, the CDR3 is TGTGCCAGCAGTTGGGGGCAGACCTACGAGCAGTACTTC. The encoded protein is CASSWGQTYEQYF.